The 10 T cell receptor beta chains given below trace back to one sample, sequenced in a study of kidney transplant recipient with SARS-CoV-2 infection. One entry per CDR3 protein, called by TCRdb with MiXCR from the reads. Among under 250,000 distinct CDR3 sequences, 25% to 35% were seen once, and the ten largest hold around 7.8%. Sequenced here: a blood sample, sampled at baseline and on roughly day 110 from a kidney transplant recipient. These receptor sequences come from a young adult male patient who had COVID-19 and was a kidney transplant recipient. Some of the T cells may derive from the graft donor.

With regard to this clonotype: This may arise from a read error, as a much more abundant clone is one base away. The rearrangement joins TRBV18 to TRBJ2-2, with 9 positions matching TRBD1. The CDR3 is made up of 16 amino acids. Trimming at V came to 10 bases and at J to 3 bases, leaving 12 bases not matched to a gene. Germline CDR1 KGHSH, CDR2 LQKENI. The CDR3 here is CANSEQGAMDTGELFF. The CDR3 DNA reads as TGTGCCAACTCCGAACAGGGGGCGATGGACACCGGGGAGCTGTTTTTT.

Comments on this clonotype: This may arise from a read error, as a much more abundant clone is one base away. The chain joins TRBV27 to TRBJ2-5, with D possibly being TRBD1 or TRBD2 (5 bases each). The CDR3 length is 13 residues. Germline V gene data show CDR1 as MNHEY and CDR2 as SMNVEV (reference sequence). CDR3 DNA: TGTGCCTGCAGTTTGGACGGGACAGAGACCCAGTACTTC. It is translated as CACSLDGTETQYF.

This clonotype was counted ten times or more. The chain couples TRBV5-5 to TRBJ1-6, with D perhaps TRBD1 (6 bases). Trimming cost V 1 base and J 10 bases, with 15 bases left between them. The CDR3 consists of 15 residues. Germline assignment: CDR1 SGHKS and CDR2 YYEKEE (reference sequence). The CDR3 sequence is CASSLPNVGGSPLHF. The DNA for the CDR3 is TGTGCCAGCAGCTTGCCGAACGTGGGGGGCTCACCCCTCCACTTT. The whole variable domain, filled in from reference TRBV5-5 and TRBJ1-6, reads DAGVTQSPTHLIKTRGQQVTLRCSPISGHKSVSWYQQVLGQGPQFIFQYYEKEERGRGNFPDRFSARQFPNYSSELNVNALLLGDSALYLCASSLPNVGGSPLHFGNGTRLTVT.

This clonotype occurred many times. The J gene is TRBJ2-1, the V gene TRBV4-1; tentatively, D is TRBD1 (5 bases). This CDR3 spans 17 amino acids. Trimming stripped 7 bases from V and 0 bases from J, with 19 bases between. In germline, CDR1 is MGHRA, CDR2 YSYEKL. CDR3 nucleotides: TGCGCCAGCACCCAGGTCGCAGGGCCCAGCTCCTACAATGAGCAGTTCTTC. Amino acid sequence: CASTQVAGPSSYNEQFF.

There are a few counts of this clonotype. CDR3 residues: CASTRSQTLPGNEQFF. In nucleotides, the CDR3 is TGTGCCAGCACCCGATCCCAGACCCTTCCGGGCAATGAGCAGTTCTTC. The rearrangement links TRBV7-6 to TRBJ2-1; D unresolved. Germline values: CDR1 SGHVS, CDR2 FNYEAQ. V lost 7 bases, J lost 6 bases, and 22 bases lay in between. The CDR3 is 16 residues long.

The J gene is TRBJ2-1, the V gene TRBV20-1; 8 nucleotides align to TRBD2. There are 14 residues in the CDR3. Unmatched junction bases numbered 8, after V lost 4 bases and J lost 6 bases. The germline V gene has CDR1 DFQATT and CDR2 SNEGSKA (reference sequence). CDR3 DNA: TGCAGTGCTAAAGCGGGAGCAGCCTGCAATGAGCAGTTCTTC. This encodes CSAKAGAACNEQFF.

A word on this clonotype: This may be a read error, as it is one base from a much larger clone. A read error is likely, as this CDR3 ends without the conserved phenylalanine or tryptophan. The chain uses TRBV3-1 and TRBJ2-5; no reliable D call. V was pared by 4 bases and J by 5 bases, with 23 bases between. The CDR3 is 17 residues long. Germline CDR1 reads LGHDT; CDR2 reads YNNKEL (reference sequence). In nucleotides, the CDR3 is TGTGCCAGCAGCCGTAAGGTTCCCATTTCTTTCTCTGAGACCCAGTACCTC. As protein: CASSRKVPISFSETQYL.

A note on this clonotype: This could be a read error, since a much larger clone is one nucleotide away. CDR3 in amino acids: CASSVRFTLRKTYGYTF. The CDR3, as DNA: TGTGCCAGCAGCGTACGGTTCACCCTTCGAAAGACCTATGGCTACACCTTC. The genes are TRBV3-1 and TRBJ1-2; the D is unclear. The CDR3 is 17 residues long. Trimming stripped 5 bases from V and 4 bases from J, with 23 bases between. Germline CDR1 and CDR2: LGHDT and YNNKEL (reference sequence).

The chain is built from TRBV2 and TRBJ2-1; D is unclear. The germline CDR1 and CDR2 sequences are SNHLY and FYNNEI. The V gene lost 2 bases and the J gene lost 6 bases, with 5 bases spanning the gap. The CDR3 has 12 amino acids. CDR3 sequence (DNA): TGTGCCAGCAGTGAAAGACCCAATGAGCAGTTCTTC. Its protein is CASSERPNEQFF.

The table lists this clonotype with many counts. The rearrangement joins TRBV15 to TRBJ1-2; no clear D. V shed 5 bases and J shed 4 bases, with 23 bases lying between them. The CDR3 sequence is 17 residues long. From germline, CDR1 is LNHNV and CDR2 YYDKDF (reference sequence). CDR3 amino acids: CATSSWQRCGKTYGYTF. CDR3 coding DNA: TGTGCCACCAGCTCTTGGCAAAGGTGTGGAAAGACCTATGGCTACACCTTC.